This TCR beta chain was sequenced for a study of T cell responses to AZD1222 COVID-19 vaccine. Whether given at about 4 or about 12 weeks, second doses were pooled. Of note for this clone: Its antigen is unidentified.

Whole-study findings and limits: Once two AZD1222 doses were given, Spike-specific TCR breadth and depth went up. Among those given AZD1222, only 6 or 7 were seropositive at baseline. In all cases, repertoires were sampled only after the peak T cell response.

CDR3 length equals 15 residues. V lost 4 bases to trimming and J lost 4 bases, with 14 bases between them. Germline V gives CDR1 SGHRS, CDR2 YFSETQ. The repertoire was sequenced with immunoSEQ multiplex PCR; TCRdb's copy has only in-frame clones and lacks some. The profile shows fewer than 30,000 clones, approximately 90% of them singletons. The chain uses TRBV5-1 and TRBJ1-4; TRBD1 might be the D (6 bases). The receptor's source is an adult who received the AZD1222 COVID-19 vaccine. This specimen consisted of peripheral blood, obtained 28 days after the second AZD1222 dose. The CDR3 sequence is CASSPRGGNNEKLFF. The CDR3 nucleotides read TGCGCCAGCAGCCCTAGGGGGGGAAATAATGAAAAACTGTTTTTT.